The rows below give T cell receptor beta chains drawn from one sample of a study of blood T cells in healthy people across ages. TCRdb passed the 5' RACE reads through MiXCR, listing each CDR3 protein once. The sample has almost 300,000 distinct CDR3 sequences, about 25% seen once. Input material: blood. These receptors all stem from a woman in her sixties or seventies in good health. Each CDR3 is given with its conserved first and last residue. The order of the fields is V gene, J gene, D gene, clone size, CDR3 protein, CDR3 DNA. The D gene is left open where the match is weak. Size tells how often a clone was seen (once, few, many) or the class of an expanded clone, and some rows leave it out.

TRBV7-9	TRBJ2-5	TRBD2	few	CASSTYLAGQETQYF	TGTGCCAGCAGCACCTACCTAGCGGGCCAAGAGACCCAGTACTTC
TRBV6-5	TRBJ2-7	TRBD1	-	CASSYSRTGTYEQYF	TGTGCCAGCAGTTACTCCCGGACAGGGACGTACGAGCAGTACTTC
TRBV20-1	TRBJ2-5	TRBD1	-	CSASGDRDDQETQYF	TGCAGTGCTAGCGGCGACAGGGATGACCAAGAGACCCAGTACTTC
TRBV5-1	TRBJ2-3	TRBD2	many	CASSPRPGGESDTQYF	TGCGCCAGCAGTCCCCGGCCGGGAGGGGAGAGTGATACGCAGTATTTT
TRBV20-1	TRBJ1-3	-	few	CSARRDSGNTIYF	TGCAGTGCTAGAAGGGACTCTGGAAACACCATATATTTT
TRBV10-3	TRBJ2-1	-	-	CAIGVSNEQFF	TGTGCCATCGGTGTTAGTAATGAGCAGTTCTTC
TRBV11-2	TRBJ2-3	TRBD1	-	CASSLGTGASQYF	TGTGCCAGCAGCTTAGGGACAGGGGCTTCGCAGTATTTT
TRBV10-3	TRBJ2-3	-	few	CAISESGFVPRDTQYF	TGTGCCATCAGTGAGTCCGGGTTTGTCCCCAGAGATACGCAGTATTTT
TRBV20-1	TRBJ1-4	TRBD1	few	CSAAAGTGPEKLFF	TGCAGTGCTGCTGCCGGGACAGGGCCTGAAAAACTGTTTTTT
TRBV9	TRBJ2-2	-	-	CASSPRGLNTGELFF	TGTGCCAGCAGCCCCCGGGGGCTAAACACCGGGGAGCTGTTTTTT
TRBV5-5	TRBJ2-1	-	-	CASSRGAGVTYNEQFF	TGTGCCAGCAGCCGGGGGGCGGGTGTCACCTACAATGAGCAGTTCTTC
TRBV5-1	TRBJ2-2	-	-	CASSFNTSPGELFF	TGCGCCAGCAGCTTCAACACTAGCCCCGGGGAGCTGTTTTTT
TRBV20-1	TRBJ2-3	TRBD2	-	CSAPTSGRGSDTQYF	TGCAGTGCTCCGACTAGCGGGAGAGGGTCAGATACGCAGTATTTT
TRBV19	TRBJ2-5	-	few	CASSLTEETQYF	TGTGCCAGTAGTCTCACGGAGGAGACCCAGTACTTC
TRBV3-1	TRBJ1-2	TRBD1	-	CASSQDWGSSRGGYGYTF	TGTGCCAGCAGCCAAGATTGGGGATCCTCCAGGGGGGGCTATGGCTACACCTTC
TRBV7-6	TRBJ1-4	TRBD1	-	CASSLSGGTNEKLFF	TGTGCCAGCAGCCTATCAGGGGGAACTAATGAAAAACTGTTTTTT
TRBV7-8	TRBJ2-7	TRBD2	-	CASSRTLAGDEQYF	TGTGCCAGCAGCCGCACACTAGCGGGAGACGAGCAGTACTTC
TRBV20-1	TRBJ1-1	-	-	CSARIVGKTEVFF	TGCAGTGCTAGAATTGTAGGGAAAACTGAAGTTTTCTTT
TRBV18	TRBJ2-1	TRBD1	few	CASSGGTGTYEQFF	TGTGCCAGCTCCGGGGGGACAGGGACGTATGAGCAGTTCTTC
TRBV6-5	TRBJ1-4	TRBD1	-	CASSYFPDRDRGSEKLFF	TGTGCCAGCAGTTACTTCCCAGACCGGGACAGGGGCAGTGAAAAACTGTTTTTT
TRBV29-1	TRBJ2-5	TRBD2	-	CSVASGRIGETQYF	TGCAGCGTTGCTAGCGGGAGGATAGGAGAGACCCAGTACTTC
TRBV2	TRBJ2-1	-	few	CASSLGRVWNEQFF	TGTGCCAGTAGCCTAGGAAGAGTTTGGAATGAGCAGTTCTTC
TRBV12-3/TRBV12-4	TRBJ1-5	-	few	CASRGSGGNQPQHF	TGTGCCAGCAGAGGTTCAGGGGGCAATCAGCCCCAGCATTTT
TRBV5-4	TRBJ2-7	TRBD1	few	CASSYGTGHSYEQYF	TGTGCCAGCAGCTACGGGACAGGACATTCCTACGAGCAGTACTTC
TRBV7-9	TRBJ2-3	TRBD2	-	CASSLSGRAKLSTDTQYF	TGTGCCAGCAGCTTAAGCGGGAGGGCGAAGCTGAGCACAGATACGCAGTATTTT
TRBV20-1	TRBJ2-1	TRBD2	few	CSARGLAGAYEQFF	TGCAGTGCTAGGGGACTAGCGGGAGCTTATGAGCAGTTCTTC
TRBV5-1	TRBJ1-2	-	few	CASSFQDYGYTF	TGCGCCAGCAGCTTTCAAGACTATGGCTACACCTTC
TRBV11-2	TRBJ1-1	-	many	CASSLVAGVNTEAFF	TGTGCCAGCAGCTTAGTCGCGGGGGTTAACACTGAAGCTTTCTTT
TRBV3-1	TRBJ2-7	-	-	CASSRLSSSYEQYF	TGTGCCAGCAGCCGCCTTTCGAGCAGCTACGAGCAGTACTTC
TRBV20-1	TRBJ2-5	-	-	CSGQGKGETQYF	TGCAGTGGCCAGGGAAAGGGAGAGACCCAGTACTTC
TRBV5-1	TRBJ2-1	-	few	CASSSGAGDEQFF	TGCGCCAGCAGCTCCGGAGCAGGGGATGAGCAGTTCTTC
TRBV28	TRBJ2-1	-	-	CASSMGSGQKVGEQFF	TGTGCCAGCAGTATGGGATCAGGGCAAAAGGTCGGTGAGCAGTTCTTC
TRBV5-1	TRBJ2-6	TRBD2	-	CASKKTGGDSGANVLTF	TGCGCCAGCAAAAAGACGGGAGGAGACTCCGGGGCCAACGTCCTGACTTTC
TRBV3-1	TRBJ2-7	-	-	CASRGSTGGPYEQYF	TGTGCCAGCAGGGGTTCGACAGGCGGCCCCTACGAGCAGTACTTC
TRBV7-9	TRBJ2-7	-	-	CASSLGPEQEQYF	TGTGCCAGCAGTTTAGGACCGGAACAGGAGCAGTACTTC
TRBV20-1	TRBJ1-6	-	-	CSARGPQGRDSPLHF	TGCAGTGCTAGAGGCCCCCAGGGGCGGGATTCACCCCTCCACTTT
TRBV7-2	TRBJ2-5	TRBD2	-	CASSFSGGAYQETQYF	TGTGCCAGCAGCTTTAGCGGGGGGGCGTACCAAGAGACCCAGTACTTC
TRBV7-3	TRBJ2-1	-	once	CASSPTTGLGYNEQFF	TGTGCCAGCAGCCCAACGACGGGGCTGGGTTACAATGAGCAGTTCTTC
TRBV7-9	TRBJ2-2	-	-	CASSLRESSGELFF	TGTGCCAGCAGCTTAAGGGAGAGCAGCGGGGAGCTGTTTTTT
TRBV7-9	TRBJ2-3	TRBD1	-	CASSPRTGDIGDTQYF	TGTGCCAGCAGCCCCCGGACAGGGGACATCGGAGATACGCAGTATTTT
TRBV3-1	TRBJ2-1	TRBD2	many	CASSQGLAISPNEQFF	TGTGCCAGCAGCCAAGGACTAGCCATAAGTCCCAATGAGCAGTTCTTC
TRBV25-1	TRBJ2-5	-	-	CASSEFAATSLGTQYF	TGTGCCAGCAGTGAATTTGCTGCAACTAGCTTGGGGACCCAGTACTTC
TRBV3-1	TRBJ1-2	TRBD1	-	CASSPKNLGGGGYTF	TGTGCCAGCAGCCCCAAGAATTTAGGGGGCGGGGGCTACACCTTC
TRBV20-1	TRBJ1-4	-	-	CSARDLGNEKLFF	TGCAGTGCTAGAGATTTGGGGAACGAAAAACTGTTTTTT
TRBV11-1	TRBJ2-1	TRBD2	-	CASSILAGDSYNEQFF	TGTGCCAGCAGTATACTAGCGGGGGACTCCTACAATGAGCAGTTCTTC
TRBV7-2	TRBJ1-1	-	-	CASSPGRLKANTEAFF	TGTGCCAGCAGCCCCGGTCGATTGAAGGCGAACACTGAAGCTTTCTTT
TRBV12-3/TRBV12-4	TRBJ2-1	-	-	CASRATGLSYNEQFF	TGTGCCAGCAGAGCCACGGGACTCTCCTACAATGAGCAGTTCTTC
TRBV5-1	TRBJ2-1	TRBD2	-	CASSPQPGLAAYNEQFF	TGCGCCAGCAGCCCGCAACCGGGACTAGCAGCTTACAATGAGCAGTTCTTC
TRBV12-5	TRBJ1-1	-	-	CASGLEKGFVAAAFF	TGTGCTAGTGGTTTGGAGAAAGGGTTCGTTGCAGCAGCTTTCTTT
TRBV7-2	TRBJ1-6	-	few	CASSFDGQRSPLHF	TGTGCCAGCAGCTTCGACGGGCAACGCTCACCCCTCCACTTT
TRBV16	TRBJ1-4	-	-	CASSQQRLNEKLFF	TGTGCCAGCAGCCAACAGCGGTTAAATGAAAAACTGTTTTTT
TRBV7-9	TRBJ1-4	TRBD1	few	CASGARGAGEKLFF	TGTGCCAGCGGGGCCAGGGGGGCTGGGGAAAAACTGTTTTTT
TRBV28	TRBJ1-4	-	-	CASSLLGGGSVDEKLFF	TGTGCCAGCAGTTTATTGGGAGGCGGCAGCGTGGATGAAAAACTGTTTTTT
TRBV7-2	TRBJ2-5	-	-	CASSLGGTEYETQYF	TGTGCCAGCAGCTTAGGCGGGACAGAATACGAGACCCAGTACTTC
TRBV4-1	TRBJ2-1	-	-	CASSQETGVSYNEQFF	TGCGCCAGCAGTCAAGAAACGGGGGTGAGCTACAATGAGCAGTTCTTC
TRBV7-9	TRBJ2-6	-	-	CASRSGSGANVLTF	TGTGCCAGCAGATCGGGATCTGGGGCCAACGTCCTGACTTTC
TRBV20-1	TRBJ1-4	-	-	CSARGGGEKLFF	TGCAGTGCTAGAGGTGGCGGTGAAAAACTGTTTTTT
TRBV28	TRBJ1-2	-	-	CASSSPKGLYGYTF	TGTGCCAGCAGTTCTCCAAAGGGACTCTATGGCTACACCTTC
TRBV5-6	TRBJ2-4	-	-	CASSWAHGENIQCF	TGTGCCAGCAGCTGGGCACACGGGGAAAACATTCAGTGCTTC
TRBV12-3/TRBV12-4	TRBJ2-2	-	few	CASSLPGITGELFF	TGTGCCAGCAGTTTACCCGGGATCACCGGGGAGCTGTTTTTT